These 17 T cell receptor beta chains came from one sample sequenced in a study of CD8+CD57+ T cells in acquired aplastic anemia. The template used for profiling TCR beta VDJ and CDR3 was genomic DNA. TCRdb re-analysed the reads in MiXCR, keeping a single row per CDR3 protein. The sample includes around 130,000 distinct CDR3 sequences, 58% of them seen just once. By flow cytometry, patients selected for sequencing had shown an expansion of CD8+CD57+ cells. The sequencing sample was made of sorted CD4+, CD8+, or CD8+CD57+ T cells (not recorded which) from PBMCs. The receptor source for this set is a human donor with aplastic anemia.

The chain employs TRBV2 and TRBJ2-7; 7 nucleotides agree with TRBD1. V dropped 7 bases and J dropped 2; count of bases not matched to a gene: 20. This CDR3 is 18 amino acids long. The germline gives CDR1 SNHLY, CDR2 FYNNEI. This CDR3 is CASKGDQGVNLFAYEQYF. The CDR3 bases are TGTGCCAGCAAAGGGGATCAGGGGGTCAACCTCTTCGCCTACGAGCAGTACTTC.

The V call is TRBV14, the J call TRBJ2-7; a possible D gene is TRBD2 (6 bases). The germline V gene encodes CDR1 SGHDN and CDR2 FVKESK. Trimming cost V 4 bases and J 0 bases, with 7 bases left between them. The CDR3 is 13 residues long. The CDR3 spells CASSLDYSYEQYF. CDR3 bases: TGTGCCAGCAGCCTGGACTACTCCTACGAGCAGTACTTC.

This clonotype came up many times. The chain recombines TRBV29-1 with TRBJ2-2, with D unclear. Deletions cut 5 bases from V and 2 bases from J, with 9 bases between. This CDR3 has 13 residues. The germline gives CDR1 SQVTM, CDR2 ANQGSEA. In DNA form, the CDR3 reads TGCAGCGTTCCTGACATCAACACCGGGGAGCTGTTTTTT. It encodes CSVPDINTGELFF.

The chain combines TRBV19 with TRBJ2-7; D perhaps matches TRBD2 (6 bases). Trimming pared 1 base from V and 6 bases from J, leaving 10 bases between. CDR3 length equals 13 residues. Per germline, CDR1 LNHDA and CDR2 SQIVND (reference sequence). The CDR3 reads CASSIAGVGEQYF. The DNA of the CDR3 is TGTGCCAGTAGTATAGCGGGAGTGGGCGAGCAGTACTTC.

The sample holds many counts of this clonotype. The V call is TRBV19, the J call TRBJ2-7; D unresolved. V shed 3 bases and J shed 0 bases, with 12 bases lying between them. Per germline, CDR1 LNHDA and CDR2 SQIVND (reference sequence). The CDR3 totals 15 residues. Here the CDR3 reads CASSIRLGSSYEQYF. The CDR3 DNA follows: TGTGCCAGTAGTATTCGACTGGGCAGCTCCTACGAGCAGTACTTC.

This clonotype was counted a single time. The CDR3 ends on some other residue instead of the conserved phenylalanine or tryptophan, so this is likely a read error. The rearrangement links TRBV24-1 to TRBJ2-1; 9 nucleotides align to TRBD2. This CDR3 is built from 13 residues. Per germline, CDR1 KGHDR and CDR2 SFDVKD. The junction had 11 bases not matched to a gene; V was cut back by 11 bases and J by 10 bases. The CDR3 sequence is CASSVAGALEQFL. CDR3 DNA sequence: TGTGCCAGCAGCGTAGCGGGGGCGTTGGAGCAGTTCCTC.

The V gene is TRBV24-1, the J gene TRBJ2-2; D unresolved. V lost 1 base, J lost 4 bases, and 3 bases lay in between. Germline CDR1 and CDR2: KGHDR and SFDVKD. The CDR3 sequence is 13 residues long. CDR3 protein: CATSDLGTGELFF. The CDR3 DNA reads TGTGCCACCAGTGATTTAGGCACCGGGGAGCTGTTTTTT.

In its sample, this clonotype was seen many times. V and J are TRBV20-1 and TRBJ2-3, with D hard to call. In germline, CDR1 is DFQATT, CDR2 SNEGSKA (reference sequence). CDR3 size: 15 residues. V shed 0 bases and J shed 0 bases, with 10 bases lying between them. CDR3 amino acids: CSARDASASTDTQYF. DNA of the CDR3: TGCAGTGCTAGAGATGCCAGCGCTAGCACAGATACGCAGTATTTT.

This sequence joins TRBV20-1 and TRBJ1-1; D possibly corresponds to TRBD1 (6 bases). Germline CDR1 and CDR2: DFQATT and SNEGSKA (reference sequence). Trimming cost V 3 bases and J 1 base, with 12 bases left between them. CDR3 length: 14 amino acids. CDR3 DNA: TGCAGTGCTAGCTGGGAGGACAGGAACACTGAAGCTTTCTTT. Amino acids: CSASWEDRNTEAFF.

V and J are TRBV15 and TRBJ2-6; no clear D. Trimming shortened V by 0 bases and J by 4 bases, and 4 bases separated the two germline ends. The CDR3 spans 14 residues. Germline V gene data show CDR1 as LNHNV and CDR2 as YYDKDF (reference sequence). CDR3 bases: TGTGCCACCAGCAGAGACACCGGGGCCAACGTCCTGACTTTC. Translation: CATSRDTGANVLTF.

This chain connects TRBV7-9 to TRBJ2-5, with D possibly matching TRBD1 (6 bases). CDR1 and CDR2 (germline): SEHNR, FQNEAQ (reference sequence). V shed 6 bases and J shed 2 bases, with 13 bases lying between them. This CDR3 is built from 14 residues. The CDR3 DNA reads TGTGCCAGCAGGTCGACAGGAATACAAGAGACCCAGTACTTC. Translated: CASRSTGIQETQYF.

This clonotype occurred once. This rearrangement joins TRBV5-1 to TRBJ2-1, with 12 bases aligning to TRBD2. The CDR3 runs 16 residues. Per germline, CDR1 SGHRS and CDR2 YFSETQ. Losses at the gene ends were 5 bases for V and 7 bases for J; bases not matched to a gene: 10. The CDR3 region has the DNA TGCGCCAGCAGGCCTAGACTAGCGGGGGTCGCTAATGAGCAGTTCTTC. This translates into CASRPRLAGVANEQFF.

The J gene is TRBJ1-6, the V gene TRBV6-1; D remains unclear. The V end was cut by 6 bases, the J end by 6 bases, with 12 bases between. The CDR3 is 14 amino acids. Germline V gene sequence: CDR1 MNHNS, CDR2 SASEGT. CDR3 loop: CASRAALGNSPLHF. The CDR3 DNA follows: TGTGCCAGCAGAGCAGCCCTTGGTAATTCACCCCTCCACTTT.

On this clonotype: A much larger clone differs by one base, so this may be a read error. The gene calls are TRBV19 and TRBJ1-1; possibly TRBD1 for D (5 bases). The CDR3 has 11 residues. Germline CDR1 reads LNHDA; CDR2 reads SQIVND (reference sequence). CDR3 residues: CVSSRGNEAFF. DNA of the CDR3: TGTGTCAGTAGTCGGGGGAATGAAGCTTTCTTT. Combining the CDR3 with reference TRBV19 and TRBJ1-1 gives the whole variable domain DGGITQSPKYLFRKEGQNVTLSCEQNLNHDAMYWYRQDPGQGLRLIYYSQIVNDFQKGDIAEGYSVSREKKESFPLTVTSAQKNPTAFYLCVSSRGNEAFFGQGTRLTVV.

This clonotype was seen repeatedly, ten times or more. This rearrangement joins TRBV5-1 to TRBJ1-6, with 8 nucleotides matching TRBD1. This CDR3 region has 17 residues. Trimming took 4 bases from V and 2 from J; bases not matched to a gene: 8. Germline lookup yields CDR1 SGHRS and CDR2 YFSETQ. DNA for the CDR3: TGCGCCAGCAGCCTGGACAGGGAGACGACCTATAATTCACCCCTCCACTTT. Translated, it gives CASSLDRETTYNSPLHF.

This clonotype has a handful of counts. The genes are TRBV3-1 and TRBJ2-2, with 8 nucleotides matching TRBD1. V shed 4 bases and J 6 bases; nucleotides not matched to a gene: 7. This CDR3 is 15 amino acids long. Germline V gives CDR1 LGHDT, CDR2 YNNKEL (reference sequence). CDR3 bases: TGTGCCAGCAGCCTTCGACAGGGGAAGGCCGGGGAGCTGTTTTTT. Amino acids: CASSLRQGKAGELFF.

The rearrangement uses TRBV9 and TRBJ2-1; 8 bases fit TRBD2. This CDR3 has 12 amino acids. The germline gives CDR1 SGDLS, CDR2 YYNGEE. V shed 4 bases and J 8 bases; nucleotides not matched to a gene: 2. The CDR3 DNA follows: TGTGCCAGCAGCCCTAGCGGGTATGAGCAGTTCTTC. Translating gives CASSPSGYEQFF.